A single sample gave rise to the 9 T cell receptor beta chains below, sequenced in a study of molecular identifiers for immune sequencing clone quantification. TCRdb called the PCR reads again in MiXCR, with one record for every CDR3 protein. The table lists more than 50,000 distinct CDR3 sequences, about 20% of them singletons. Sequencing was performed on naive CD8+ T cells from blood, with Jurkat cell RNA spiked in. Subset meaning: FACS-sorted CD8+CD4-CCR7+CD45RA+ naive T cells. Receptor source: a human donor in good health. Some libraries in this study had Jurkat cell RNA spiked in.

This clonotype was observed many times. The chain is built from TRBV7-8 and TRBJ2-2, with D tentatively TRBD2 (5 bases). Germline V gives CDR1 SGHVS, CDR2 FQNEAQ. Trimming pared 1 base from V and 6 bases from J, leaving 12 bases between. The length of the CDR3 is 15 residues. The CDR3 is CASSLGLEGPGELFF. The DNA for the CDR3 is TGTGCCAGCAGCTTAGGATTAGAGGGTCCCGGGGAGCTGTTTTTT.

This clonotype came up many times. The CDR3 DNA follows: TGCGCCAGCAGCCAAGCACCAGGGGGCTTTATTGATACGCAGTATTTT. The encoded protein is CASSQAPGGFIDTQYF. The V call is TRBV4-3, the J call TRBJ2-3, with 8 bases that match TRBD1. V shed 1 base and J 6 bases; nucleotides not matched to a gene: 9. Germline loops: CDR1 LGHNA, CDR2 YSLEER. The CDR3 runs 16 residues.

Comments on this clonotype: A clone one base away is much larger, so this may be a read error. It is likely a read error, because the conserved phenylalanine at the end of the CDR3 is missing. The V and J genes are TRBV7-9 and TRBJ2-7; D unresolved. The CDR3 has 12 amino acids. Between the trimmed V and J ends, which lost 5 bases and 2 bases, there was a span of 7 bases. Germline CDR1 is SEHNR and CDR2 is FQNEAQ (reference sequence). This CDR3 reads CASSPETYEQYC. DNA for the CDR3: TGTGCCAGCAGCCCCGAAACCTACGAGCAGTACTGC.

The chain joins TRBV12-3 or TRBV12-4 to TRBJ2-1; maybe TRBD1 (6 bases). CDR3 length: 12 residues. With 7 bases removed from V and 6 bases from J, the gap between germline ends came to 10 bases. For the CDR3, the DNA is TGTGCCAGCACGAAAGGGGGCAATGAGCAGTTCTTC. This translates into CASTKGGNEQFF.

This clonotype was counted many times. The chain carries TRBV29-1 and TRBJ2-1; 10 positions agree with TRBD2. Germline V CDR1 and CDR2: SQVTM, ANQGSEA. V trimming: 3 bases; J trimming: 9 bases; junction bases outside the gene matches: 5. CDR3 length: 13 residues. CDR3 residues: CSVDEVAGGEQFF. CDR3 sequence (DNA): TGCAGCGTTGATGAGGTAGCGGGAGGTGAGCAGTTCTTC.

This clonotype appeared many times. The CDR3 DNA reads TGTGCCAGCTCCCCCTTTGCTAACCAGCCCCAGCATTTT. It yields the protein CASSPFANQPQHF. This chain connects TRBV6-5 to TRBJ1-5; D is unclear. Germline-derived CDR1 and CDR2 are MNHEY and SVGAGI. The CDR3 extends over 13 amino acids. Trimming cost V 8 bases and J 7 bases, with 15 bases left between them.

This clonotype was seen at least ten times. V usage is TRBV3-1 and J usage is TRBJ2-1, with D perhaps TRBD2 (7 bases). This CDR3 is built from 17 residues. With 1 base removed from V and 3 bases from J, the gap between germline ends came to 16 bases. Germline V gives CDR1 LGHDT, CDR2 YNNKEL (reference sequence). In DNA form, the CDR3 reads TGTGCCAGCAGCCAAGGGGGGGGGCGGTCGAACTACAATGAGCAGTTCTTC. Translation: CASSQGGGRSNYNEQFF.

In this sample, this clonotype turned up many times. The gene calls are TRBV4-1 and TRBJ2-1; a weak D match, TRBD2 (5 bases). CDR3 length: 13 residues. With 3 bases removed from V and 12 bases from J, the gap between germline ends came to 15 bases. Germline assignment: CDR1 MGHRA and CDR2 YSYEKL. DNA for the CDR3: TGCGCCAGCAGCCACGTATTGGGGAGCTGGCAGTTCTTC. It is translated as CASSHVLGSWQFF.

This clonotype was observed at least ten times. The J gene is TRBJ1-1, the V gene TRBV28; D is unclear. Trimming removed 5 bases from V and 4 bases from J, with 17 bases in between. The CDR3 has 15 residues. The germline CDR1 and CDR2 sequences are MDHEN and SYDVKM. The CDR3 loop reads CASSPIRTRSTEAFF. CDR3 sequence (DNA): TGTGCCAGCAGTCCGATCCGGACGAGGAGCACTGAAGCTTTCTTT.